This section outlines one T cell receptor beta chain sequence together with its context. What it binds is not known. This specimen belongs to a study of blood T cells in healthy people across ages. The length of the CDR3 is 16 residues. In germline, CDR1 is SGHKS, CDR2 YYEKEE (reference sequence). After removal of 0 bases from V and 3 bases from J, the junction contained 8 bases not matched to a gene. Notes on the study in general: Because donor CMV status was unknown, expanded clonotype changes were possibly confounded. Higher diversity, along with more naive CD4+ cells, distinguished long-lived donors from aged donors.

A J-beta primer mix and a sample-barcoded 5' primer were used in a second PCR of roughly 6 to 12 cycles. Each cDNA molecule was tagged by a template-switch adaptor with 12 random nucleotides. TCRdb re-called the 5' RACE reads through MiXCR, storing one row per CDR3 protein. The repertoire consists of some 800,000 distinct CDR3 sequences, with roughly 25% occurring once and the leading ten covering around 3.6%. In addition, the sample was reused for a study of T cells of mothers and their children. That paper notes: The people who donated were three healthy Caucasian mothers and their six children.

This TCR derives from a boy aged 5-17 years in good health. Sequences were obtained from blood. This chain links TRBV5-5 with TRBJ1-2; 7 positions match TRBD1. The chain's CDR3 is CASSLGNRGWYYGYTF. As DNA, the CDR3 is TGTGCCAGCAGCTTGGGGAACAGGGGCTGGTACTATGGCTACACCTTC.